Below, 15 T cell receptor beta chains from the same sample are listed, as sequenced in a study of beta chain features in type 1 diabetes. The antigens for these receptors are not known. Regarding the study as a whole: When Type 1 diabetes patients were examined, their TCRB CDR3s proved moderately but significantly shorter in all four CD4+ subsets.

The sequenced template was cDNA made from the entire isolated RNA. Assay: immunoSEQ multiplex PCR; the TCRdb copy retains only in-frame clones and omits some. Here the sample spans 640,000 or so clones, around 15% being singletons. The sample comprised naive CD4+ T cells from blood. The receptors were sampled from a man younger than 35 with type 1 diabetes.

The genes are TRBV29-1 and TRBJ1-2; perhaps TRBD1 as D (6 bases). The CDR3 covers 13 residues. CDR1 SQVTM and CDR2 ANQGSEA come from the germline V gene. The V and J ends lost 3 bases and 4 bases respectively, with 12 bases between them. The CDR3 DNA sequence: TGCAGCGTTGAGGTAGACAGGAGCTATGGCTACACCTTC. It translates to CSVEVDRSYGYTF. The full variable domain, completed using reference TRBV29-1 and TRBJ1-2, is SAVISQKPSRDICQRGTSLTIQCQVDSQVTMMFWYRQQPGQSLTLIATANQGSEATYESGFVIDKFPISRPNLTFSTLTVSNMSPEDSSIYLCSVEVDRSYGYTFGSGTRLTVV.

The J gene is TRBJ1-3, the V gene TRBV30; 7 positions agree with TRBD1. CDR1 is GTSNPN and CDR2 is SVGIG in the germline V gene (reference sequence). This CDR3 is built from 17 residues. The V gene end was trimmed by 2 bases and the J gene end by 1 base; junction bases not matched to a gene: 11. CDR3 sequence (DNA): TGTGCCTGGAGTCCACCTATGACAGGGAAATCTGGAAACACCATATATTTT. It is translated as CAWSPPMTGKSGNTIYF.

This chain links TRBV7-3 with TRBJ2-7; D gene uncertain. CDR1 SGHTA and CDR2 FQGTGA come from the germline V gene. Trimming took off 2 bases at V and 5 bases at J, with 10 bases between the two ends. This CDR3 comprises 13 residues. The CDR3 is CASSLEAGHEQYF. CDR3 bases: TGTGCCAGCAGCTTAGAGGCTGGGCACGAGCAGTACTTC.

This clone was detected a few times. The CDR3 nucleotides are TGCGCCAGCAGCCCTGGGACAATCAATGAAAAACTGTTTTTT. Translated: CASSPGTINEKLFF. The rearrangement joins TRBV4-1 to TRBJ1-4, with D perhaps matching TRBD1 (6 bases). Germline assignment: CDR1 MGHRA and CDR2 YSYEKL. Between the trimmed V and J ends, which lost 4 bases and 5 bases, there was a span of 11 bases. The CDR3 length is 14 residues.

This clone was counted between two and nine times. The genes are TRBV5-1 and TRBJ2-3; TRBD1 matches 7 bases. The ends lost 4 bases at V and 0 bases at J; junction bases unmatched: 5. Germline CDR1 and CDR2: SGHRS and YFSETQ. CDR3 length: 15 residues. In DNA, the CDR3 is TGCGCCAGCAGCGTGACAGGGTCGAGCACAGATACGCAGTATTTT. It yields the protein CASSVTGSSTDTQYF.

This clone has just a few counts. The chain couples TRBV4-1 to TRBJ2-3; D possibly matches TRBD1 or TRBD2 (6 bases each). The V gene lost 4 bases and the J gene lost 3 bases, with 14 bases spanning the gap. Germline loops: CDR1 MGHRA, CDR2 YSYEKL. This CDR3 contains 15 residues. The chain's CDR3 is CASSPGARITDTQYF. For the CDR3, the DNA is TGCGCCAGCAGCCCGGGGGCTAGAATTACAGATACGCAGTATTTT.

V gene TRBV5-1 combines with J gene TRBJ2-7, with TRBD2 identical over 8 bases. The length of the CDR3 is 14 residues. The trim removed 1 base at V and 3 bases at J, leaving 3 bases unmatched. The germline V gene encodes CDR1 SGHRS and CDR2 YFSETQ. The CDR3 DNA sequence: TGCGCCAGCAGCTTGACTAGCGGAAACTACGAGCAGTACTTC. Translation: CASSLTSGNYEQYF.

V usage is TRBV6-5 and J usage is TRBJ2-5; D is ambiguous. Trimming pared 5 bases from V and 5 bases from J, leaving 9 bases between. Germline CDR1 reads MNHEY; CDR2 reads SVGAGI. The CDR3 consists of 12 residues. This chain's CDR3 is CASSLKGETQYF. In DNA, the CDR3 is TGTGCCAGCAGTCTCAAAGGGGAGACCCAGTACTTC.

The V gene is TRBV7-9, the J gene TRBJ2-5; D tentatively reads TRBD1 or TRBD2 (5 bases each). Per germline, CDR1 SEHNR and CDR2 FQNEAQ (reference sequence). The V and J ends lost 2 bases and 4 bases respectively, with 8 bases between them. The CDR3 spans 13 residues. The CDR3 sequence: CASSLTGLETQYF. As DNA, the CDR3 is TGTGCCAGCAGCTTAACAGGACTAGAGACCCAGTACTTC.

This clone was counted between two and nine times. The V gene is TRBV5-1, the J gene TRBJ2-1; 11 bases line up with TRBD1. Germline V lookup: CDR1 SGHRS, CDR2 YFSETQ. J was trimmed by 0 bases and V by 3 bases; bases with no gene match: 8. The CDR3 length is 18 residues. CDR3 DNA: TGCGCCAGCAGCTCAACCGGGACAGGGGGTAGCTCCTACAATGAGCAGTTCTTC. It translates to CASSSTGTGGSSYNEQFF.

The V call is TRBV28, the J call TRBJ1-2; D may be TRBD1 (6 bases). CDR3 length: 14 amino acids. Per germline, CDR1 MDHEN and CDR2 SYDVKM. The germline V and J ends were trimmed by 6 bases and 4 bases, with 15 bases remaining between them. CDR3 sequence reads: CASRSGDYTYGYTF. For the CDR3, the DNA is TGTGCCAGCAGATCAGGGGACTACACCTATGGCTACACCTTC.

There are a few counts of this clone. The rearrangement uses TRBV27 and TRBJ2-1; D may match TRBD1 or TRBD2 (5 bases each). Germline CDR1 is MNHEY and CDR2 is SMNVEV (reference sequence). The CDR3 length is 12 residues. V lost 5 bases and J 8 bases, leaving 10 bases between the germline ends. The CDR3, as DNA: TGTGCCAGCAGTCTAGAGGGGTATGAGCAGTTCTTC. It is translated as CASSLEGYEQFF.

This clone was counted only a few times. V is TRBV9 and J is TRBJ2-7; no definite D call. Trimming removed 0 bases at V and 0 bases at J, with 7 bases between. CDR1 and CDR2 from the germline V gene are SGDLS and YYNGEE. The length of the CDR3 is 14 residues. This CDR3 is CASSVATASYEQYF. As DNA, the CDR3 is TGTGCCAGCAGCGTAGCTACAGCCTCCTACGAGCAGTACTTC. The complete variable domain, with remaining parts taken from reference TRBV9 and TRBJ2-7, reads DSGVTQTPKHLITATGQRVTLRCSPRSGDLSVYWYQQSLDQGLQFLIQYYNGEERAKGNILERFSAQQFPDLHSELNLSSLELGDSALYFCASSVATASYEQYFGPGTRLTVT.

This chain joins TRBV15 and TRBJ2-1; D tentatively fits TRBD1 or TRBD2 (5 bases each). From germline, CDR1 is LNHNV and CDR2 YYDKDF (reference sequence). Deletions cut 8 bases from V and 2 bases from J, with 10 bases between. This CDR3 is built from 13 residues. CDR3 residues: CATSLGAYNEQFF. In DNA, the CDR3 is TGTGCCACCTCACTAGGGGCCTACAATGAGCAGTTCTTC.

For the CDR3, the DNA is TGTGCCAGCAGTTATCAGGGCGCAAGGAGTACCCAGTACTTC. This translates into CASSYQGARSTQYF. The chain is built from TRBV6-5 and TRBJ2-5, with a weak D call TRBD1 (5 bases). Germline V gives CDR1 MNHEY, CDR2 SVGAGI. The V and J ends lost 3 bases and 8 bases respectively, with 16 bases between them. The CDR3 covers 14 residues.